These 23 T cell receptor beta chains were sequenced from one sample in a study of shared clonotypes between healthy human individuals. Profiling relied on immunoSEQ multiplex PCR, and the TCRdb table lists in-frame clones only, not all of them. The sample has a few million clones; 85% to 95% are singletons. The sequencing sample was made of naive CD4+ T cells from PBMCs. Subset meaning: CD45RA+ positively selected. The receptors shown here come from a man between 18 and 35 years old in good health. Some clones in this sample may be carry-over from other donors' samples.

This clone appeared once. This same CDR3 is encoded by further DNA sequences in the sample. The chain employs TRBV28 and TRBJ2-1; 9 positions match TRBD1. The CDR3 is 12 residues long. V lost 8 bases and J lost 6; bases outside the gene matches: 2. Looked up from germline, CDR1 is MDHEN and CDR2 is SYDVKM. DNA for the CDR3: TGTGCCAGCCGGGACAGGGTCAATGAGCAGTTCTTC. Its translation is CASRDRVNEQFF.

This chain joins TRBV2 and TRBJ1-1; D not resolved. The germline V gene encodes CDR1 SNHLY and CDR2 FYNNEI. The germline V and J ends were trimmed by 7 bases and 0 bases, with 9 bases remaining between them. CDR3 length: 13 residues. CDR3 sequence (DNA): TGTGCCAGCATAAGGAACATGAACACTGAAGCTTTCTTT. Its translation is CASIRNMNTEAFF.

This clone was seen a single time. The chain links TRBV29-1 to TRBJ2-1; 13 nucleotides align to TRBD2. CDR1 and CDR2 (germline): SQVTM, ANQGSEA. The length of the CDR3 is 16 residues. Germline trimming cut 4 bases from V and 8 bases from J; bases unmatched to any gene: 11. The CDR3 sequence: CSVGGSTSGRTDEQFF. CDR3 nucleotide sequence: TGCAGCGTTGGGGGATCGACTAGCGGGAGGACCGATGAGCAGTTCTTC.

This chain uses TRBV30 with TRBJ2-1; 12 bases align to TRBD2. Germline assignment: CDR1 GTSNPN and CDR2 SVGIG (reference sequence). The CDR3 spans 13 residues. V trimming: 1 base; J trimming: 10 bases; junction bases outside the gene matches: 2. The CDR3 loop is CAWSAGLAGEQFF. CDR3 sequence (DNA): TGTGCCTGGAGTGCGGGACTAGCGGGCGAGCAGTTCTTC.

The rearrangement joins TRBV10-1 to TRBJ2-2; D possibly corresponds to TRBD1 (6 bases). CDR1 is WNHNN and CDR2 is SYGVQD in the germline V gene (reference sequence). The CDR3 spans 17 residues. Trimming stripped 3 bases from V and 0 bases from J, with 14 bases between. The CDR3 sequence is CASSDSLGTSNTGELFF. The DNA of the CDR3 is TGCGCCAGCAGTGATTCCCTAGGGACATCGAACACCGGGGAGCTGTTTTTT.

The CDR3 region is CASSLAGGDTQYF. Here the CDR3 DNA reads TGTGCCAGCAGCTTAGCGGGAGGGGATACGCAGTATTTT. The genes are TRBV6-6 and TRBJ2-3; 11 bases map to TRBD2. V lost 6 bases to trimming and J lost 6 bases; unmatched junction nucleotides: 2. Germline loops: CDR1 MNHNY, CDR2 SVGAGI (reference sequence). The CDR3 consists of 13 residues.

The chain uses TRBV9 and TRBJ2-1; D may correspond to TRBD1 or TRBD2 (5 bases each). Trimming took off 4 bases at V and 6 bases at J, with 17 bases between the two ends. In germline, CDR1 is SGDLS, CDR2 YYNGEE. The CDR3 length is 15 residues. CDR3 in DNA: TGTGCCAGCAGCCCTAGGGGAGAGGTTAGCAATGAGCAGTTCTTC. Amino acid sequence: CASSPRGEVSNEQFF.

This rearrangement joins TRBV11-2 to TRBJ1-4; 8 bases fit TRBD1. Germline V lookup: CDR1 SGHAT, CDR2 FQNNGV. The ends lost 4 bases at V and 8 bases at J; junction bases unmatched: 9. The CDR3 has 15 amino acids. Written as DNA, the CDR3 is TGTGCCAGCAGCTCAGGGACAGGAAGAGGGGAAAAACTGTTTTTT. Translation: CASSSGTGRGEKLFF.

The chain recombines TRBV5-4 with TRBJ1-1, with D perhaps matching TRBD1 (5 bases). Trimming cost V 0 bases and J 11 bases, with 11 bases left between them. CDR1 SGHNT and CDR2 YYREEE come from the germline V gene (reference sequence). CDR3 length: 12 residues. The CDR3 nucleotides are TGTGCCAGCAGCTTGGGTGGGACTACGGCTTTCTTT. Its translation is CASSLGGTTAFF.

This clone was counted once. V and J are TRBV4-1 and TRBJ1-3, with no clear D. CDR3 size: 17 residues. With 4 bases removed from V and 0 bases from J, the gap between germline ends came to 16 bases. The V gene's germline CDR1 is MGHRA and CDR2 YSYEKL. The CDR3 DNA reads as TGCGCCAGCAGCCCGGGTCCGGCAAAGAGCTCTGGAAACACCATATATTTT. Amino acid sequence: CASSPGPAKSSGNTIYF.

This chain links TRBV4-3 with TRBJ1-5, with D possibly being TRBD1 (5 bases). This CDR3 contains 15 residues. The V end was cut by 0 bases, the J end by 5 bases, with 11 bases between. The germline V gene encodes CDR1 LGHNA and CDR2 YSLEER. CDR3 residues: CASSQDRAGHQPQHF. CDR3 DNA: TGCGCCAGCAGCCAAGATAGGGCAGGGCATCAGCCCCAGCATTTT.

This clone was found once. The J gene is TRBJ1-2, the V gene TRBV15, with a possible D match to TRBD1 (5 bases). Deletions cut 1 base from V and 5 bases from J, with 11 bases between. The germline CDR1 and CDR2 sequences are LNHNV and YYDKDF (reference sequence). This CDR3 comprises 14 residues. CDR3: CATSRARDGYGYTF. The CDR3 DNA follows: TGTGCCACCAGCAGAGCCAGGGACGGATATGGCTACACCTTC.

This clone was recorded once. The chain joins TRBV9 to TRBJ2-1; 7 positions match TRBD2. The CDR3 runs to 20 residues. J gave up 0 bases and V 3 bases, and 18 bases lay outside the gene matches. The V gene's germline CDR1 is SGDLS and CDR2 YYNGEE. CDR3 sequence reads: CASSAWGVAGEVSSYNEQFF. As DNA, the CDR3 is TGTGCCAGCAGCGCGTGGGGGGTAGCGGGTGAGGTTAGCTCCTACAATGAGCAGTTCTTC.

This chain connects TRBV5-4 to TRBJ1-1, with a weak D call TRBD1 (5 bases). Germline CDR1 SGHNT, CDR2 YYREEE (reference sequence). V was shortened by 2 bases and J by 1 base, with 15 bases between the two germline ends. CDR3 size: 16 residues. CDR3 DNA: TGTGCCAGCAGCTTCCTCTCTCAGGGAGGGAACACTGAAGCTTTCTTT. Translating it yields CASSFLSQGGNTEAFF.

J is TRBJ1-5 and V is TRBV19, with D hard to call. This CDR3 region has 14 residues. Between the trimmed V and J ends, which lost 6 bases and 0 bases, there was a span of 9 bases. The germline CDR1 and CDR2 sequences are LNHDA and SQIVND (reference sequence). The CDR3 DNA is TGTGCCAGTAGACCGGCATATAGCAATCAGCCCCAGCATTTT. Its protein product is CASRPAYSNQPQHF.

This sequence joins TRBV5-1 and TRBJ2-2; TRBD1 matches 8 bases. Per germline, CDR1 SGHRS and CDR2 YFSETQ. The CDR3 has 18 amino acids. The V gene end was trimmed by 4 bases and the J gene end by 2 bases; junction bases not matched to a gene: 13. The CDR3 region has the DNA TGCGCCAGCAGCCTGGGCAGGGGGCCTCCAACCAACACCGGGGAGCTGTTTTTT. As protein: CASSLGRGPPTNTGELFF.

The CDR3 protein is CASRNGQSRGTGELFF. CDR3 nucleotide sequence: TGTGCCAGCAGAAACGGACAGAGCCGGGGCACCGGGGAGCTGTTTTTT. The chain links TRBV2 to TRBJ2-2; possible D gene TRBD1, 6 bases. Germline V gene data show CDR1 as SNHLY and CDR2 as FYNNEI. The CDR3 is 16 amino acids. V was pared by 6 bases and J by 4 bases, with 18 bases between.

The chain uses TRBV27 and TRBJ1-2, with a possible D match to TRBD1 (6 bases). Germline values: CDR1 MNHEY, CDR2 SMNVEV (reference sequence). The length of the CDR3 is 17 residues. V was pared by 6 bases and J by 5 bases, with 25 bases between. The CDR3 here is CASRTVFGGFTSYGYTF. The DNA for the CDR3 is TGTGCCAGCAGAACCGTTTTCGGGGGCTTTACGAGTTATGGCTACACCTTC.

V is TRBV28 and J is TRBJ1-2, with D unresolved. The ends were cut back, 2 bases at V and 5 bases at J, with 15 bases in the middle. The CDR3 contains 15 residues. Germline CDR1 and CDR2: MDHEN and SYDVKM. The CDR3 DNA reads TGTGCCAGCAGTTTAGTTCACGACGTCGAATATGGCTACACCTTC. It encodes CASSLVHDVEYGYTF.

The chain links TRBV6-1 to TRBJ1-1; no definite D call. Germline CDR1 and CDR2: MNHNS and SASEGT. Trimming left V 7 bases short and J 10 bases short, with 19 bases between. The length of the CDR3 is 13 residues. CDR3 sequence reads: CASTPPGGVLAFF. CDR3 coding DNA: TGTGCCAGCACCCCTCCAGGTGGGGTTTTAGCTTTCTTT.

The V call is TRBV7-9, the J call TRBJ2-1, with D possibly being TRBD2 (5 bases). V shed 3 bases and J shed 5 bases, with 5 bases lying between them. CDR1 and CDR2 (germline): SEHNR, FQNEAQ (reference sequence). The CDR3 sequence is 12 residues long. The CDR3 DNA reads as TGTGCCAGCAGCTTGACTAACAATGAGCAGTTCTTC. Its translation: CASSLTNNEQFF.

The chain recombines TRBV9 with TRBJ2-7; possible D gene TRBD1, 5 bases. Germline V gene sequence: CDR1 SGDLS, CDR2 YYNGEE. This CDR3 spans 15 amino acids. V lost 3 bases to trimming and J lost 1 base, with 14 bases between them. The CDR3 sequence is CASSAQGAPSYEQYF. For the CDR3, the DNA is TGTGCCAGCAGCGCCCAGGGTGCGCCATCCTACGAGCAGTACTTC.

In DNA, the CDR3 is TGTGCCAGCAATTACAGGTTCTACACTGAAGCTTTCTTT. Translation: CASNYRFYTEAFF. The chain recombines TRBV21-1 with TRBJ1-1; whether TRBD1, the table's D call, matches the DNA was not checked. TRBV21-1 is a known pseudogene. The CDR3 runs to 13 residues.